The source of this T cell receptor beta chain is a study of shared clonotypes between healthy human individuals. This CDR3 region has 15 residues. V was pared by 0 bases and J by 0 bases, with 8 bases between. Germline values: CDR1 SGDLS, CDR2 YYNGEE. Replicate PCRs for unsorted PBMC used around 280 ng DNA (about 27,000 T cell genomes). Only in-frame clones appear in the TCRdb table, and some are missing; sequencing was by immunoSEQ multiplex PCR. Among 450,000 to 600,000 clones listed, 70% to 80% were seen once. Recent vaccinations or acute infections were absent in the healthy HIV-negative adult donors.

This chain uses TRBV9 with TRBJ2-3; D gene unclear. The TCR comes from a woman in her forties in good health. Some clones in this sample may be carry-over from other donors' samples. The sequenced material came from PBMCs. CDR3 in amino acids: CASSVGPKSTDTQYF. For the CDR3, the DNA is TGTGCCAGCAGCGTAGGGCCGAAGAGCACAGATACGCAGTATTTT.